This T cell receptor (beta chain) was documented in a study of blood T cell repertoires in COVID-19. On the study more broadly: Italy, Spain and the United States were the sources of the convalescent and acute COVID-19 samples. The analysed material was cDNA or gDNA that came from T cells, B-cell-depleted T cells, or PBMCs.

Authors' methods: Amplification of reference gene primers provided the estimated nucleated cell counts. Some clones are missing from TCRdb's copy, which holds only in-frame ones; the method was immunoSEQ multiplex PCR. The V and J calls and clone size are taken from that table; D and trimming were inferred from the DNA. This table has roughly 100,000 clones, about 76% appearing once. Sequencing was done on a sample of peripheral blood. The receptor comes from an elderly woman with acute or convalescent COVID-19.

The CDR3: CSASALAVEETQYF. The CDR3 DNA reads as TGCAGTGCTAGTGCACTAGCGGTTGAAGAGACCCAGTACTTC. The rearrangement uses TRBV20-1 and TRBJ2-5; 8 positions agree with TRBD2. The junction had 6 bases not matched to a gene; V was cut back by 3 bases and J by 3 bases. This CDR3 contains 14 residues. Germline V gene lookup returns CDR1 DFQATT and CDR2 SNEGSKA (reference sequence).